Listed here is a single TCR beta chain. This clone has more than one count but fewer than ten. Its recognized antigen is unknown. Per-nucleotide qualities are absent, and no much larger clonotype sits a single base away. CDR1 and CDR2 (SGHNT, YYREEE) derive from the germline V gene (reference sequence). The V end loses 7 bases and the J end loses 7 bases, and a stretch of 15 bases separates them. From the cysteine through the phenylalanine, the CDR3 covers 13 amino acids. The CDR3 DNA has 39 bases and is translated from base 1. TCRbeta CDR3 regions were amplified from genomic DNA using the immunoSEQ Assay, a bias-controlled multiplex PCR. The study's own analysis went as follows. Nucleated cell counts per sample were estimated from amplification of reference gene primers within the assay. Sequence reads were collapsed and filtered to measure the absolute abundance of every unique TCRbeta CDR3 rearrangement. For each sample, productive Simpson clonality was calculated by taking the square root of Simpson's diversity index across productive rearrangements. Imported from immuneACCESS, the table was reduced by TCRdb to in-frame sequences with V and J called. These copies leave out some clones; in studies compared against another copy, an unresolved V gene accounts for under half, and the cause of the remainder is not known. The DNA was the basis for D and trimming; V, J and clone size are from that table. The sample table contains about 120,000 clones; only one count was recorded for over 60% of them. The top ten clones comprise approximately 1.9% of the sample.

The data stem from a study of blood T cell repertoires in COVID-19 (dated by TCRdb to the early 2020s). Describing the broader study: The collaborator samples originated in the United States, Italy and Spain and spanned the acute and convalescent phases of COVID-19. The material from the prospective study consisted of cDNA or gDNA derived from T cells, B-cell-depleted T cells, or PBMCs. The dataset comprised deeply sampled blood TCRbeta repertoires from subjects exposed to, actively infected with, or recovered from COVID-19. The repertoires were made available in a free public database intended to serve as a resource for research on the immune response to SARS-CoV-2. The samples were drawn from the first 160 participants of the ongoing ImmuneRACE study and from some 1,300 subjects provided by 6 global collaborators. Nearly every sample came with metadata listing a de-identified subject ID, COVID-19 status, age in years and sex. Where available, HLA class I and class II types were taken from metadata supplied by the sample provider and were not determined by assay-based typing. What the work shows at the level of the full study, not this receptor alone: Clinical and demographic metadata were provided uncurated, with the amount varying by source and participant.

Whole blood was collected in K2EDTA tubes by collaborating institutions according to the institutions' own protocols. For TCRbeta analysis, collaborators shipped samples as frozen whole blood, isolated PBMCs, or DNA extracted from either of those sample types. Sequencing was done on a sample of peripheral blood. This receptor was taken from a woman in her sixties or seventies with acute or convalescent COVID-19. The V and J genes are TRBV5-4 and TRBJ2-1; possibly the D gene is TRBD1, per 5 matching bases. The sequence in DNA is TGTGCCAGCTATGGGCAGGGTATGAATGAGCAGTTCTTC. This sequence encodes CASYGQGMNEQFF.